This T cell receptor (beta chain) originates from a study of T cell repertoires in cytomegalovirus infection. In the study overall: CMV infection together with matching HLA type was indicated by public TCR beta signatures.

TCRdb re-analysed the reads in MiXCR, keeping a single row per CDR3 protein. Of about 300,000 distinct CDR3 sequences in the sample, around 9.1% were seen once. Points from the study as a whole: There were carriers of CMV plus the relevant HLA, and cumulative public TCR beta family frequency identified them. CMV-specific TCR beta clonotypes restricted by HLA-C were the ones dominating the ex vivo response.

This clonotype was seen repeatedly, ten times or more. Antigen: not known. With 4 bases clipped from V and 5 bases from J, the junction kept 8 bases outside the gene matches. CDR3 length: 15 residues. Looked up from germline, CDR1 is DFQATT and CDR2 is SNEGSKA (reference sequence). This clonotype was sampled from a human donor in good health (CMV status not recorded). Some clones in this sample may be carry-over from other donors' samples. This chain connects TRBV20-1 to TRBJ2-2, with 9 bases lining up with TRBD1. Sequencing used PBMCs. The CDR3 nucleotides are TGCAGTGCTACAAGGACAGGGGTCGGGACCGGGGAGCTGTTTTTT. The encoded protein is CSATRTGVGTGELFF.